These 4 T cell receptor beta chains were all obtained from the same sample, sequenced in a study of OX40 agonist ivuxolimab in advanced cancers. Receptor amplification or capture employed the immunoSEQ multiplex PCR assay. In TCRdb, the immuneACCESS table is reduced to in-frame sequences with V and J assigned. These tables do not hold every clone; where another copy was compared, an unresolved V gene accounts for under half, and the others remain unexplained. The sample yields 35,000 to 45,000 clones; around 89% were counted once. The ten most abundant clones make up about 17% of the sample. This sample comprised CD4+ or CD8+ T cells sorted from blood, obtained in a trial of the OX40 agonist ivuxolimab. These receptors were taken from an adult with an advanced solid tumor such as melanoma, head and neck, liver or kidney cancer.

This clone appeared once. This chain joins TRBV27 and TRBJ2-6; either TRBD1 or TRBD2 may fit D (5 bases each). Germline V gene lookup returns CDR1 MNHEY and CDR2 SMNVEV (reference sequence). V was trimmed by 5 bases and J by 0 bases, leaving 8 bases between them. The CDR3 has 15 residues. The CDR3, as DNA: TGTGCCAGCAGTCCAGGGACCTCTGGGGCCAACGTCCTGACTTTC. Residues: CASSPGTSGANVLTF. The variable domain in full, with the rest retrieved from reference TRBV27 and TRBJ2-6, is EAQVTQNPRYLITVTGKKLTVTCSQNMNHEYMSWYRQDPGLGLRQIYYSMNVEVTDKGDVPEGYKVSRKEKRNFPLILESPSPNQTSLYFCASSPGTSGANVLTFGAGSRLTVL.

The CDR3, as DNA: TGCGCCAGCAGTCGGGGGCAGGGTGGTTCACCCCTCCACTTT. It encodes CASSRGQGGSPLHF. The V call is TRBV23-1, the J call TRBJ1-6, with D perhaps matching TRBD1 (6 bases). TRBV23-1 is designated an ORF whose function remains uncertain. V gave up 4 bases and J gave up 9 bases, with 13 bases separating them. CDR3 length equals 14 residues.

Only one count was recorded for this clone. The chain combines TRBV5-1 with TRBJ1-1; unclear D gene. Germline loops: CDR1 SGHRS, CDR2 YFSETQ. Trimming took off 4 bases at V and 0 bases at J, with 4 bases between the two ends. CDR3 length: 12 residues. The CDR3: CASSEVNTEAFF. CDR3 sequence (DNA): TGCGCCAGCAGCGAAGTGAACACTGAAGCTTTCTTT.

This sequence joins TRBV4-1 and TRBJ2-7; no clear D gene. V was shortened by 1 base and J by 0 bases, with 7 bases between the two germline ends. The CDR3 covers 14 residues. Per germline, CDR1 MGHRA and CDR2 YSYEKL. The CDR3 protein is CASSQVAPSYEQYF. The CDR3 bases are TGCGCCAGCAGCCAAGTCGCCCCCTCCTACGAGCAGTACTTC.